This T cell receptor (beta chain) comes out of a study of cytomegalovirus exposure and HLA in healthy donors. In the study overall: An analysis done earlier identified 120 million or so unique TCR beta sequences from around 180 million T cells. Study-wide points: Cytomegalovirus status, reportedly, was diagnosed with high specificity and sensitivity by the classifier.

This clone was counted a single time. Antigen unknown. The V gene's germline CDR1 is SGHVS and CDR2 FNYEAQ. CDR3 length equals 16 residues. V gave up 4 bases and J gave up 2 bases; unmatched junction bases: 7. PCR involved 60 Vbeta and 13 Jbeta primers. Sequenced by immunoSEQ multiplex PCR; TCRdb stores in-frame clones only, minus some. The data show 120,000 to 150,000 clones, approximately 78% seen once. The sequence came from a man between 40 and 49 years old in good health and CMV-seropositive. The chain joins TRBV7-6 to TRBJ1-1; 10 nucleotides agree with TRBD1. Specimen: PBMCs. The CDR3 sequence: CASSSRQGATNTEAFF. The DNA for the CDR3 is TGTGCCAGCAGCTCGAGACAGGGGGCTACCAACACTGAAGCTTTCTTT.